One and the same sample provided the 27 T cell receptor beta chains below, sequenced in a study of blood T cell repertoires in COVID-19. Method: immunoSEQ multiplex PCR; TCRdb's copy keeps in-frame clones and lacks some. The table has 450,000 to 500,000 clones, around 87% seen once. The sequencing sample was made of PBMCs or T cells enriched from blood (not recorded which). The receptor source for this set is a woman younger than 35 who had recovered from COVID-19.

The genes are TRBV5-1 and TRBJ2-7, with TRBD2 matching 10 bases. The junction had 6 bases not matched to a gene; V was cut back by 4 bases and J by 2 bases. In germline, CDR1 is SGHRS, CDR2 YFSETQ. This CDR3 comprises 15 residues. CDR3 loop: CASSRSSGGPYEQYF. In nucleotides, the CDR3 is TGCGCCAGCAGCCGATCTAGCGGGGGCCCCTACGAGCAGTACTTC.

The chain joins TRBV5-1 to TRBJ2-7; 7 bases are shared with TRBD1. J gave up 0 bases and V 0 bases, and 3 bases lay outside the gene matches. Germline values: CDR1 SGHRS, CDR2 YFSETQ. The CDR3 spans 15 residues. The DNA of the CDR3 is TGCGCCAGCAGCTTGGGGGGGACAGACTCCTACGAGCAGTACTTC. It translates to CASSLGGTDSYEQYF. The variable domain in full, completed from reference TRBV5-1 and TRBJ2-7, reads KAGVTQTPRYLIKTRGQQVTLSCSPISGHRSVSWYQQTPGQGLQFLFEYFSETQRNKGNFPGRFSGRQFSNSRSEMNVSTLELGDSALYLCASSLGGTDSYEQYFGPGTRLTVT.

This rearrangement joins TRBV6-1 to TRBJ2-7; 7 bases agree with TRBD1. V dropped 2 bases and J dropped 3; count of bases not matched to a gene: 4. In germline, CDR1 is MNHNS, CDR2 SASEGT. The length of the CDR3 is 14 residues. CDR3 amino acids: CASSEWAGGYEQYF. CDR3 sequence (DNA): TGTGCCAGCAGTGAATGGGCAGGGGGCTACGAGCAGTACTTC.

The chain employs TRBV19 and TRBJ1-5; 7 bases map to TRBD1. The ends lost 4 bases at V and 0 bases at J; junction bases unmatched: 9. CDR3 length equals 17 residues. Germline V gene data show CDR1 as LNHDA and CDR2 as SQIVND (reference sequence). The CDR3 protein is CASSTGTDDNSNQPQHF. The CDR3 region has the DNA TGTGCCAGTAGTACGGGGACAGACGACAATAGCAATCAGCCCCAGCATTTT. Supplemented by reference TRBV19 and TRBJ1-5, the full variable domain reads DGGITQSPKYLFRKEGQNVTLSCEQNLNHDAMYWYRQDPGQGLRLIYYSQIVNDFQKGDIAEGYSVSREKKESFPLTVTSAQKNPTAFYLCASSTGTDDNSNQPQHFGDGTRLSIL.

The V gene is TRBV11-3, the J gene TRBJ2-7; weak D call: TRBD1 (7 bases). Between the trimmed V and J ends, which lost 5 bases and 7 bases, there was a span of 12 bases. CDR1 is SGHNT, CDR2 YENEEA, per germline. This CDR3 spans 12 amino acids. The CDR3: CASSHQGGEQYF. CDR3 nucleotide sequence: TGTGCCAGCAGCCATCAGGGGGGAGAGCAGTACTTC.

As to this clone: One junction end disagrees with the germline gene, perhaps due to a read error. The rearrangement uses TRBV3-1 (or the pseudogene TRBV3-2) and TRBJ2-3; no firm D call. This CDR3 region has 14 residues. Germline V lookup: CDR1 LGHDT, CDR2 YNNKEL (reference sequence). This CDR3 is CASSQDGEDTDLHF. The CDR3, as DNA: TGTGCCAGCAGCCAAGACGGCGAAGATACTGACTTGCATTTT.

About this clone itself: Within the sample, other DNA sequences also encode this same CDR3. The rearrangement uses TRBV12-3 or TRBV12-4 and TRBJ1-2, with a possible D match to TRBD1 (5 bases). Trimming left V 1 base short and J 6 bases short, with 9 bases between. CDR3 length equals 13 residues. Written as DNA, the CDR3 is TGTGCCAGCAGTTTAGTAAGGGGTAATGGCTACACCTTC. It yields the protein CASSLVRGNGYTF.

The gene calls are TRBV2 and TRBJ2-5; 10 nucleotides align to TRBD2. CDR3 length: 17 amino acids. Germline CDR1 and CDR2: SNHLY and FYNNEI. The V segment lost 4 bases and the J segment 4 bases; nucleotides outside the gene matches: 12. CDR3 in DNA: TGTGCCAGCAGTGGAAGCGGGGGGGTTCTCGTTATAGAGACCCAGTACTTC. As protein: CASSGSGGVLVIETQYF.

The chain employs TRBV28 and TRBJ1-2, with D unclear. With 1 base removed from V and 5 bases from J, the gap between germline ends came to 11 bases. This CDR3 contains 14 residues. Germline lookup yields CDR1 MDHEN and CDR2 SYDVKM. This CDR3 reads CASSLLAGGYGYTF. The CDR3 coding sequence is TGTGCCAGCAGTTTATTGGCCGGAGGGTATGGCTACACCTTC.

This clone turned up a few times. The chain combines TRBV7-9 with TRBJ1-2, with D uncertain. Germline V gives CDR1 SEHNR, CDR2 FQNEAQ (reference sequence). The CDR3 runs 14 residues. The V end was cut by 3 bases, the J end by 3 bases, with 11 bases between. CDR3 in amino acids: CASSFFTIDYGYTF. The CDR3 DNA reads TGTGCCAGCAGCTTTTTCACCATAGACTATGGCTACACCTTC.

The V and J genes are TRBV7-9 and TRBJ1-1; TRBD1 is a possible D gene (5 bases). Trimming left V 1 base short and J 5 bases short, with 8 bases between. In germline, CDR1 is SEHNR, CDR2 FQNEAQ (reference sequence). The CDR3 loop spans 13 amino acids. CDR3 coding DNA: TGTGCCAGCAGCTTAGAAAGGGGAACTGAAGCTTTCTTT. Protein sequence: CASSLERGTEAFF.

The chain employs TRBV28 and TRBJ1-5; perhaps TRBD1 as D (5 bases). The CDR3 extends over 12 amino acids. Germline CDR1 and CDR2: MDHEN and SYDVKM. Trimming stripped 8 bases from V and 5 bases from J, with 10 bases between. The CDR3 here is CASPTGDQPQHF. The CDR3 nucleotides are TGTGCCAGCCCAACGGGGGATCAGCCCCAGCATTTT.

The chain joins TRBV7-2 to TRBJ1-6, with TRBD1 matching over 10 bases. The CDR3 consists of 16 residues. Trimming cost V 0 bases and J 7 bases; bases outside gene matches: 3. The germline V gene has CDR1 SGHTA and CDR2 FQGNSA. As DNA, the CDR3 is TGTGCCAGCAGCTTAGCAGGGGGACAGGGGAATTCACCCCTCCACTTT. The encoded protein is CASSLAGGQGNSPLHF.

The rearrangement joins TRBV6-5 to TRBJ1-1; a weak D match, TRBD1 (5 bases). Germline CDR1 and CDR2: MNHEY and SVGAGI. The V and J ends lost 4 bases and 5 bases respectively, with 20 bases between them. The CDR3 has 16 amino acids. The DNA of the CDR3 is TGTGCCAGCAGTTCCCCCTGGAGGGGCGGGCGGACTGAAGCTTTCTTT. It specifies CASSSPWRGGRTEAFF.

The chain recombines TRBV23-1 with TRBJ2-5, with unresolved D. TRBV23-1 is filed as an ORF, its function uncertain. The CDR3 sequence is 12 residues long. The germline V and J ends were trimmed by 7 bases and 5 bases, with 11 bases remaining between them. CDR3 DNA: TGCGCCAGCAAGGTGGTGAGGGAGACCCAGTACTTC. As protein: CASKVVRETQYF.

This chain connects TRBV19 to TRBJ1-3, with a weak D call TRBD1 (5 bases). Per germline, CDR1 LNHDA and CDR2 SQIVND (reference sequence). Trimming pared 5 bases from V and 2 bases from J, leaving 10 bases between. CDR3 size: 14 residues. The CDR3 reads CASSRGKAGNTIYF. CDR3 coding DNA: TGTGCCAGTAGTCGGGGGAAAGCTGGAAACACCATATATTTT.

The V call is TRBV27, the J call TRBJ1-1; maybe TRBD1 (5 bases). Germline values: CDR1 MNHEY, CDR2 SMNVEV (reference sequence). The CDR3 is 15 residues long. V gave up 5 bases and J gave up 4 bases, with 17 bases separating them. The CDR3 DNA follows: TGTGCCAGCAGTCCGCGGGGGGGGGAGAGCACTGAAGCTTTCTTT. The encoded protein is CASSPRGGESTEAFF.

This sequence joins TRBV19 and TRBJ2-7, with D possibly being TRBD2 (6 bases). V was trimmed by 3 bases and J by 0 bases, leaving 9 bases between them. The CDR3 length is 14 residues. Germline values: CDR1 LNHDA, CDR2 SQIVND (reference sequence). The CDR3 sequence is CASSIGGFSYEQYF. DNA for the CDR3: TGTGCCAGTAGTATCGGGGGTTTCTCCTACGAGCAGTACTTC.

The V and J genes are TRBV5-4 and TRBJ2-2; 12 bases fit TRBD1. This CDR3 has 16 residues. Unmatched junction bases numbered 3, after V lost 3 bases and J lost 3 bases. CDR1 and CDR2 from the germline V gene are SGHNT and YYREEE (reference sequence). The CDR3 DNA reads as TGTGCCAGCAGCTGGGGACAGGGGGCGGACACCGGGGAGCTGTTTTTT. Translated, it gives CASSWGQGADTGELFF.

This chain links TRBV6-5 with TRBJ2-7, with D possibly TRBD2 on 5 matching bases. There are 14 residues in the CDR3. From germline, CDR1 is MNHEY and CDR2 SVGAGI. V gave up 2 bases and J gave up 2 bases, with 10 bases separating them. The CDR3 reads CASSYRTAPYEQYF. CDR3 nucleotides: TGTGCCAGCAGTTACAGGACTGCTCCCTACGAGCAGTACTTC.

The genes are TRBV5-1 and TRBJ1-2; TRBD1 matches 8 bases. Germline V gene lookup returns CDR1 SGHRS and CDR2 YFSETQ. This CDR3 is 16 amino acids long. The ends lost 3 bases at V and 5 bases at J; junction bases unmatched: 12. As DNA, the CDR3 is TGCGCCAGCAGCTCGGACAGGGCACCCTCTCGTTATGGCTACACCTTC. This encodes CASSSDRAPSRYGYTF.

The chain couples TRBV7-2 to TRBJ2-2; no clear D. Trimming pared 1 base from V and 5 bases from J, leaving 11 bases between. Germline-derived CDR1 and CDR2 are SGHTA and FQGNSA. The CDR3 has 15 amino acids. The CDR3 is CASSLGLPETGELFF. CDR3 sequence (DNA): TGTGCCAGCAGCTTAGGGCTACCGGAGACCGGGGAGCTGTTTTTT.

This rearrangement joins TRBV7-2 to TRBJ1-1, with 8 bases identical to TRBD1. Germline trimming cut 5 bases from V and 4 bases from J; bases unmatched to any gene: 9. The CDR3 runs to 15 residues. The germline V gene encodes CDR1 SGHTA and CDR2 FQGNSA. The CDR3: CASSLDGQGGTEAFF. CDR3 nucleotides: TGTGCCAGCAGCCTAGACGGACAGGGAGGCACTGAAGCTTTCTTT.

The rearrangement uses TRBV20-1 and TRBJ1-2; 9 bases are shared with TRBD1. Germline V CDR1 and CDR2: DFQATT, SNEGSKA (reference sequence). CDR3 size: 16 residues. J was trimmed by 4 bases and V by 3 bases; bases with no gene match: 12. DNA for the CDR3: TGCAGTGCTAGTCCCCGGTTGGACAGGGGAATCTATGGCTACACCTTC. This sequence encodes CSASPRLDRGIYGYTF.

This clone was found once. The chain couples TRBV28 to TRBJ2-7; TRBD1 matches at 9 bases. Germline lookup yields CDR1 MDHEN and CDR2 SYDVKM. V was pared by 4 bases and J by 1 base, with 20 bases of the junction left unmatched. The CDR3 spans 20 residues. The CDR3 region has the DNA TGTGCCAGCAGTTCCCCCGCTTCGACCGGGACAGGGAGGAGTTCCTACGAGCAGTACTTC. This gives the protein CASSSPASTGTGRSSYEQYF.

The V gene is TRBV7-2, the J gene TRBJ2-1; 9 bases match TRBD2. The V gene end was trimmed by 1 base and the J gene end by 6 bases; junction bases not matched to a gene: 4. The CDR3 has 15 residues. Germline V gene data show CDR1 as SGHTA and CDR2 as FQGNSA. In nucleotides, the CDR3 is TGTGCCAGCAGCTTAGGCGGGGGGGCGTTCAATGAGCAGTTCTTC. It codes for CASSLGGGAFNEQFF.

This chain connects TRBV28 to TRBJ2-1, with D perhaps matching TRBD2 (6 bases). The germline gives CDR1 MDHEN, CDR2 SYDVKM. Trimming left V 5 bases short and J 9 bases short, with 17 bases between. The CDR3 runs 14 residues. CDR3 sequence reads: CASSPGGSQSEQFF. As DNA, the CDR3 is TGTGCCAGCAGTCCCGGGGGAAGTCAGAGTGAGCAGTTCTTC.